The 6 T cell receptor beta chains presented below share a single source sample, sequenced in a study of a mutant IDH1 vaccine in newly diagnosed glioma (dated by TCRdb to the early 2020s). The intended sense of this specimen's time point label: baseline, week 1 (first vaccination visit). Explained via the paper, the treatment or condition label denotes: pre-vaccination baseline after standard-of-care therapy. The protocol used for the library was the immunoSEQ multiplex PCR assay. What TCRdb holds here is the immuneACCESS table cut down to in-frame rearrangements. Part of the clones is not present; checked against another copy, under half of the missing clones reflect an unresolved V gene, and the others are unexplained. This sample lists about 68,000 clones; 79% were detected once. The ten most abundant clones make up around 8.5% of the sample. The sample here was PBMCs, taken from a glioma patient treated with radiotherapy, temozolomide or both. The receptor set was obtained from a man aged 50-59 years with glioma.

The chain carries TRBV5-6 and TRBJ2-7; TRBD1 matches 7 bases. The length of the CDR3 is 12 residues. Germline V gene data show CDR1 as SGHDT and CDR2 as YYEEEE. V shed 0 bases, J shed 9 bases, and the junction held 3 bases outside the gene matches. CDR3 region: CASSLGGGGQYF. The CDR3 DNA sequence: TGTGCCAGCAGCTTGGGAGGGGGCGGGCAGTACTTC.

The CDR3 reads CAWSLSRVNTEAFF. The CDR3 coding sequence is TGTGCCTGGAGTCTTTCCAGGGTGAACACTGAAGCTTTCTTT. The rearrangement links TRBV30 to TRBJ1-1; tentative D call: TRBD1 (5 bases). The V and J ends lost 2 bases and 0 bases respectively, with 10 bases between them. The CDR3 is made up of 14 amino acids. Germline V lookup: CDR1 GTSNPN, CDR2 SVGIG (reference sequence).

This chain joins TRBV19 and TRBJ1-2; D uncertain. Germline CDR1 is LNHDA and CDR2 is SQIVND (reference sequence). The CDR3 spans 12 residues. V was shortened by 4 bases and J by 1 base, with 4 bases between the two germline ends. The CDR3 region has the DNA TGTGCCAGTAGTAGGGTTAACTATGGCTACACCTTC. Translating it yields CASSRVNYGYTF.

The genes are TRBV9 and TRBJ2-2; D call uncertain. This CDR3 spans 15 amino acids. Germline CDR1 SGDLS, CDR2 YYNGEE. V was trimmed by 0 bases and J by 0 bases, leaving 6 bases between them. In DNA, the CDR3 is TGTGCCAGCAGCGTAGGTAACGCGAACACCGGGGAGCTGTTTTTT. Its protein product is CASSVGNANTGELFF.

The chain links TRBV9 to TRBJ1-1; no firm D call. Looked up from germline, CDR1 is SGDLS and CDR2 is YYNGEE. V was cut by 0 bases and J by 1 base, with 19 bases left in between. This CDR3 contains 18 residues. The CDR3 bases are TGTGCCAGCAGCGTAGCCCCTGATCGAGGGAATGGGAACACTGAAGCTTTCTTT. Translating gives CASSVAPDRGNGNTEAFF.

V gene TRBV29-1 combines with J gene TRBJ1-6; 10 bases fit TRBD1. V lost 6 bases and J lost 10; bases outside the gene matches: 6. The CDR3 spans 13 residues. Looked up from germline, CDR1 is SQVTM and CDR2 is ANQGSEA. CDR3 sequence: CSVHGQGGSPLHF. DNA for the CDR3: TGCAGCGTACACGGACAGGGGGGGTCACCCCTCCACTTT.